A single sample gave rise to the 24 T cell receptor beta chains below, sequenced in a study of response to subunit inactivated influenza vaccine. TCRdb itself ran the RT-PCR reads through MiXCR, one entry per CDR3 protein. The data show some 200,000 distinct CDR3 sequences, roughly 12% seen once. The same specimen was also included in a second study, on T cells expressing NK-cell markers. That work contributes: UMIs were included in TCR beta cDNA generated by 5'RACE template switching.

The sequencing used CD8+ T cells sorted from PBMCs, collected 12 days after vaccination. All receptors derive from a man aged 45-65 years who received an inactivated influenza vaccine.

The chain is built from TRBV7-9 and TRBJ1-2; no clear D gene. Germline values: CDR1 SEHNR, CDR2 FQNEAQ (reference sequence). The ends were cut back, 5 bases at V and 6 bases at J, with 16 bases in the middle. This CDR3 contains 14 residues. The CDR3 spells CASSEGSAWNGYTF. The CDR3 DNA is TGTGCCAGCAGCGAAGGGAGCGCCTGGAATGGCTACACCTTC.

The V gene is TRBV15, the J gene TRBJ2-7; 8 bases are a match to TRBD1. From germline, CDR1 is LNHNV and CDR2 YYDKDF (reference sequence). The CDR3 loop spans 13 amino acids. V dropped 5 bases and J dropped 1; count of bases not matched to a gene: 1. CDR3: CATSDRGSYEQYF. The DNA of the CDR3 is TGTGCCACCAGCGACAGGGGTTCCTACGAGCAGTACTTC. Looking up the rest from reference TRBV15 and TRBJ2-7 gives the full variable domain: DAMVIQNPRYQVTQFGKPVTLSCSQTLNHNVMYWYQQKSSQAPKLLFHYYDKDFNNEADTPDNFQSRRPNTSFCFLDIRSPGLGDTAMYLCATSDRGSYEQYFGPGTRLTVT.

The chain links TRBV7-6 to TRBJ2-3; D possibly corresponds to TRBD1 (5 bases). V was pared by 1 base and J by 5 bases, with 10 bases between. Germline CDR1 reads SGHVS; CDR2 reads FNYEAQ. This CDR3 spans 14 amino acids. The CDR3 DNA sequence: TGTGCCAGCAGCTTAGGCCCAGGGCTAGATACGCAGTATTTT. Translated, it gives CASSLGPGLDTQYF.

The rearrangement uses TRBV4-3 and TRBJ1-2; D unclear. The CDR3 sequence is 15 residues long. From germline, CDR1 is LGHNA and CDR2 YSLEER. V lost 4 bases to trimming and J lost 5 bases, with 17 bases between them. CDR3 nucleotide sequence: TGCGCCAGCAGCCCCAAACCCGGGATGAATTATGGCTACACCTTC. It specifies CASSPKPGMNYGYTF.

This clonotype was seen a handful of times. The rearrangement links TRBV30 to TRBJ2-5, with D perhaps matching TRBD2 (5 bases). Trimming took 8 bases from V and 5 from J, leaving 21 bases between them. This CDR3 has 14 residues. Germline V gene lookup returns CDR1 GTSNPN and CDR2 SVGIG (reference sequence). The CDR3 protein is CAGLAWGVGETQYF. The CDR3 DNA is TGTGCCGGGCTAGCCTGGGGTGTCGGGGAGACCCAGTACTTC.

This clonotype has ten or more counts. The chain joins TRBV6-2 or TRBV6-3 to TRBJ2-1; TRBD1 matches 7 bases. From germline, CDR1 is MNHEY and CDR2 SVGEGT. This CDR3 is built from 13 residues. Trimming at V came to 2 bases and at J to 8 bases, leaving 3 bases not matched to a gene. The CDR3 bases are TGTGCCAGCAGTTACGGACAGGTAGATGAGCAGTTCTTC. Translation gives CASSYGQVDEQFF.

The chain employs TRBV13 and TRBJ2-5, with unresolved D. V lost 1 base to trimming and J lost 3 bases, with 9 bases between them. Germline V gene lookup returns CDR1 PRHDT and CDR2 FYEKMQ (reference sequence). CDR3 size: 14 residues. The CDR3 loop reads CASSLVGFKETQYF. Written as DNA, the CDR3 is TGTGCCAGCAGCTTAGTTGGGTTTAAAGAGACCCAGTACTTC.

This clonotype came up many times. This chain links TRBV11-2 with TRBJ2-1; D gene uncertain. Trimming took 1 base from V and 2 from J, leaving 3 bases between them. The CDR3 has 13 amino acids. Germline V gene sequence: CDR1 SGHAT, CDR2 FQNNGV. In DNA form, the CDR3 reads TGTGCCAGCAGCTTAGGACCCTACAATGAGCAGTTCTTC. Translated: CASSLGPYNEQFF. The whole variable domain, filled in from reference TRBV11-2 and TRBJ2-1, reads EAGVAQSPRYKIIEKRQSVAFWCNPISGHATLYWYQQILGQGPKLLIQFQNNGVVDDSQLPKDRFSAERLKGVDSTLKIQPAKLEDSAVYLCASSLGPYNEQFFGPGTRLTVL.

In its sample, this clonotype was seen many times. The chain is built from TRBV9 and TRBJ2-7; maybe TRBD1 (5 bases). V lost 0 bases, J lost 3 bases, and 10 bases lay in between. The CDR3 sequence is 14 residues long. From germline, CDR1 is SGDLS and CDR2 YYNGEE. The DNA of the CDR3 is TGTGCCAGCAGCGTAGGCAGGGCTAACTACGAGCAGTACTTC. Translated: CASSVGRANYEQYF. Full variable domain (missing parts from reference TRBV9 and TRBJ2-7): DSGVTQTPKHLITATGQRVTLRCSPRSGDLSVYWYQQSLDQGLQFLIQYYNGEERAKGNILERFSAQQFPDLHSELNLSSLELGDSALYFCASSVGRANYEQYFGPGTRLTVT.

The chain employs TRBV2 and TRBJ2-7, with TRBD1 matching 9 bases. The V gene end was trimmed by 6 bases and the J gene end by 2 bases; junction bases not matched to a gene: 11. CDR3 length: 16 residues. The germline V gene encodes CDR1 SNHLY and CDR2 FYNNEI. CDR3 DNA sequence: TGTGCCAGCAGGCCGGGACAGGGTATTTCAGCCTACGAGCAGTACTTC. Translated, it gives CASRPGQGISAYEQYF.

This clonotype appeared a few times. The rearrangement links TRBV10-2 to TRBJ2-7; D gene unclear. Germline CDR1 reads WSHSY; CDR2 reads SAAADI. The germline V and J ends were trimmed by 8 bases and 0 bases, with 8 bases remaining between them. The CDR3 has 12 amino acids. The CDR3 is CASATFSYEQYF. CDR3 DNA sequence: TGCGCCAGCGCAACTTTCTCCTACGAGCAGTACTTC.

V is TRBV3-1 and J is TRBJ2-1, with D perhaps matching TRBD1 or TRBD2 (5 bases each). The CDR3 consists of 16 residues. V lost 1 base and J 6 bases, leaving 16 bases between the germline ends. Germline V gives CDR1 LGHDT, CDR2 YNNKEL (reference sequence). CDR3 bases: TGTGCCAGCAGCCAAGTCAGGTTCGGGGCTCCCAATGAGCAGTTCTTC. It codes for CASSQVRFGAPNEQFF.

The V and J genes are TRBV6-1 and TRBJ1-1; the D gene is possibly TRBD1 (5 bases). Germline-derived CDR1 and CDR2 are MNHNS and SASEGT. The CDR3 has 13 amino acids. V was cut by 7 bases and J by 5 bases, with 14 bases left in between. CDR3 sequence reads: CASKPGRTTEAFF. The CDR3 region has the DNA TGTGCCAGCAAACCGGGACGGACGACTGAAGCTTTCTTT.

The sample holds many counts of this clonotype. The chain carries TRBV12-3 or TRBV12-4 and TRBJ2-1; 10 bases fit TRBD1. This CDR3 is 16 amino acids long. V lost 6 bases to trimming and J lost 2 bases; unmatched junction nucleotides: 7. The DNA for the CDR3 is TGTGCCAGCAGCGGACAGGGGGACCTTCCCTACAATGAGCAGTTCTTC. It specifies CASSGQGDLPYNEQFF.

The chain has TRBV2 and TRBJ2-3; 9 nucleotides agree with TRBD2. V was pared by 6 bases and J by 1 base, with 5 bases of the junction left unmatched. The CDR3 has 15 amino acids. From germline, CDR1 is SNHLY and CDR2 FYNNEI. CDR3: CASRFSGSGTDTQYF. In nucleotides, the CDR3 is TGTGCCAGCAGATTTAGCGGGAGTGGCACAGATACGCAGTATTTT.

The CDR3 loop reads CASSLSGLRYNEQFF. The CDR3 bases are TGTGCCAGCAGCTTAAGCGGGTTACGCTACAATGAGCAGTTCTTC. The chain recombines TRBV7-8 with TRBJ2-1; a weak D match, TRBD2 (6 bases). Germline CDR1 and CDR2: SGHVS and FQNEAQ. This CDR3 region has 15 residues. Deletions cut 2 bases from V and 3 bases from J, with 11 bases between.

Only a few counts were recorded for this clonotype. CDR3 nucleotides: TGTGCCACCAGCCCCCGGGACAGTGCTAATTCACCCCTCCACTTT. As protein: CATSPRDSANSPLHF. The rearrangement links TRBV15 to TRBJ1-6; the match to TRBD1 covers 7 bases. This CDR3 spans 15 amino acids. Germline CDR1 and CDR2: LNHNV and YYDKDF (reference sequence). Trimming at V came to 5 bases and at J to 6 bases, leaving 7 bases not matched to a gene.

CDR3 sequence reads: CASNPRFGTDTQYF. CDR3 DNA sequence: TGTGCCAGCAACCCCCGTTTTGGCACAGATACGCAGTATTTT. The chain couples TRBV9 to TRBJ2-3; unclear D gene. Germline V gene sequence: CDR1 SGDLS, CDR2 YYNGEE. There are 14 residues in the CDR3. The V end was cut by 6 bases, the J end by 1 base, with 12 bases between. Combining the CDR3 with reference TRBV9 and TRBJ2-3 gives the whole variable domain DSGVTQTPKHLITATGQRVTLRCSPRSGDLSVYWYQQSLDQGLQFLIQYYNGEERAKGNILERFSAQQFPDLHSELNLSSLELGDSALYFCASNPRFGTDTQYFGPGTRLTVL.

This clonotype came up a few times. The chain links TRBV30 to TRBJ2-3, with TRBD2 matching over 8 bases. The CDR3 has 15 amino acids. After removal of 2 bases from V and 0 bases from J, the junction contained 4 bases not matched to a gene. Germline loops: CDR1 GTSNPN, CDR2 SVGIG (reference sequence). Here the CDR3 DNA reads TGTGCCTGGAGTTTTATAGCGGGAAGCACAGATACGCAGTATTTT. This gives the protein CAWSFIAGSTDTQYF.

The J gene is TRBJ1-1, the V gene TRBV14; 9 bases line up with TRBD1. Per the germline V gene, CDR1 is SGHDN and CDR2 is FVKESK. V lost 4 bases and J lost 0; bases outside the gene matches: 15. There are 19 residues in the CDR3. Here the CDR3 reads CASSLTPNRGRDLNTEAFF. The CDR3 region has the DNA TGTGCCAGCAGCCTTACCCCAAACAGGGGGCGCGACCTGAACACTGAAGCTTTCTTT. Full variable domain (remainder filled in from reference TRBV14 and TRBJ1-1): EAGVTQFPSHSVIEKGQTVTLRCDPISGHDNLYWYRRVMGKEIKFLLHFVKESKQDESGMPNNRFLAERTGGTYSTLKVQPAELEDSGVYFCASSLTPNRGRDLNTEAFFGQGTRLTVV.

This clonotype has just a few counts. The rearrangement links TRBV7-8 to TRBJ1-5; D unresolved. With 4 bases removed from V and 4 bases from J, the gap between germline ends came to 17 bases. CDR1 SGHVS and CDR2 FQNEAQ come from the germline V gene. This CDR3 spans 16 amino acids. CDR3 in amino acids: CASSSGLAYRNQPQHF. CDR3 DNA: TGTGCCAGCAGCTCAGGCTTAGCTTACCGAAATCAGCCCCAGCATTTT. Together with reference TRBV7-8 and TRBJ1-5, the CDR3 gives the full variable domain: GAGVSQSPRYKVAKRGQDVALRCDPISGHVSLFWYQQALGQGPEFLTYFQNEAQLDKSGLPSDRFFAERPEGSVSTLKIQRTQQEDSAVYLCASSSGLAYRNQPQHFGDGTRLSIL.

In this sample, this clonotype turned up many times. The rearrangement joins TRBV12-3 or TRBV12-4 to TRBJ2-3; 7 bases match TRBD1. V shed 7 bases, J shed 5 bases, and the junction held 9 bases outside the gene matches. This CDR3 is 14 amino acids long. This chain's CDR3 is CASTPTGPRDTQYF. The CDR3 DNA reads as TGTGCCAGCACCCCGACAGGGCCAAGAGATACGCAGTATTTT.

This rearrangement joins TRBV13 to TRBJ1-2; tentative D call: TRBD1 (6 bases). Trimming removed 5 bases at V and 5 bases at J, with 21 bases between. Germline V gene lookup returns CDR1 PRHDT and CDR2 FYEKMQ (reference sequence). CDR3 length: 16 amino acids. The CDR3 loop reads CASSVFRRDGQYGYTF. DNA for the CDR3: TGTGCCAGCAGCGTTTTCAGACGCGACGGACAGTATGGCTACACCTTC.

This clonotype was seen a few times. This rearrangement joins TRBV11-2 to TRBJ2-5; 12 positions match TRBD2. The CDR3 loop spans 15 amino acids. Germline assignment: CDR1 SGHAT and CDR2 FQNNGV. V gave up 5 bases and J gave up 4 bases; unmatched junction bases: 5. The CDR3 sequence: CASSILAGGPETQYF. In DNA, the CDR3 is TGTGCCAGCAGCATCCTAGCGGGGGGGCCAGAGACCCAGTACTTC.